The rows below give T cell receptor beta chains drawn from one sample of a study of blood T cell repertoires in COVID-19. Some clones are missing from TCRdb's copy, which holds only in-frame ones; the method was immunoSEQ multiplex PCR. The sample consists of about 130,000 clones, over 60% of them appearing once. Input material: peripheral blood. These receptors originate from a man in his forties with active or convalescent COVID-19. Both conserved end residues are part of each CDR3. The order of the fields is V gene, D gene, J gene, clone size, CDR3 protein, CDR3 DNA. A D gene is named only where the DNA matches it firmly. For some rows the clone size is stated as once, few or many, or as a class when expanded; others skip it.

>TRBV24-1|TRBD2|TRBJ2-1|-
CATTSGNNNEQFF
TGTGCCACCACTAGCGGTAATAACAATGAGCAGTTCTTC
>TRBV18|TRBD1|TRBJ1-6|-
CASSQGADSPLHF
TGTGCCAGCTCTCAGGGGGCCGATTCACCCCTCCACTTT
>TRBV5-1|-|TRBJ2-2|-
CASSLVLTGELFF
TGCGCCAGCAGTTTGGTGTTAACCGGGGAGCTGTTTTTT
>TRBV3-1/TRBV3-2|-|TRBJ2-7|medium-sized
CASSPGDYFYEQYF
TGTGCCAGCAGCCCAGGAGACTACTTCTACGAGCAGTACTTC
>TRBV29-1|TRBD1|TRBJ1-1|-
CSVGGDRLGAFF
TGCAGCGTTGGGGGGGACAGATTGGGAGCTTTCTTT
>TRBV5-1|-|TRBJ1-1|-
CASRAWQGNTEAFF
TGCGCCAGCAGAGCTTGGCAGGGGAACACTGAAGCTTTCTTT
>TRBV11-2|-|TRBJ2-7|-
CASSSSRTEGFEQYF
TGTGCCAGCAGCTCATCGAGGACAGAAGGCTTCGAGCAGTACTTC
>TRBV30|TRBD1|TRBJ1-1|few
CAWREPGGNTEAFF
TGTGCCTGGAGGGAGCCAGGGGGGAACACTGAAGCTTTCTTT
>TRBV18|TRBD2|TRBJ2-2|-
CASSRTGGTGELFF
TGTGCCAGCTCACGAACGGGAGGCACCGGGGAGCTGTTTTTT
>TRBV9|-|TRBJ1-2|-
CASSVGLARDYGYTF
TGTGCCAGCAGCGTAGGGCTTGCCAGGGACTATGGCTACACCTTC